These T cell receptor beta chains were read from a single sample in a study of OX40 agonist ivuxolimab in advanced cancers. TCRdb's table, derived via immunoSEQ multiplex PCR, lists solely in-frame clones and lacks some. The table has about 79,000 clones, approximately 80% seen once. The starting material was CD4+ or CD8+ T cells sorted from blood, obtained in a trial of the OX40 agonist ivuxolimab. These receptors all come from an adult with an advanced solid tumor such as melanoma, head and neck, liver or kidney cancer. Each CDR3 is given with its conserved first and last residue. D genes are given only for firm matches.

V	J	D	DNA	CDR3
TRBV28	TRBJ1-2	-	TGTGCCAGCAGTCCTCCGGAGCCCTATGGCTACACCTTC	CASSPPEPYGYTF
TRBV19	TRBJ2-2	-	TGTGCCAGTAGTGGGGGCAGGGGACAACAATCGAACACCGGGGAGCTGTTTTTT	CASSGGRGQQSNTGELFF
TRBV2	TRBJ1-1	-	TGTGCCAGCAGTGTACAGGGAAGTAGCACTGAAGCTTTCTTT	CASSVQGSSTEAFF
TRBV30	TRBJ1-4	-	TGTGCCTGGAGGGGATTAGACGGGCTCAATGAAAAACTGTTTTTT	CAWRGLDGLNEKLFF
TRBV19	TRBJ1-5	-	TGTGCCAGTAGCCTCAGGACGGAGTATAGCAATCAGCCCCAGCATTTT	CASSLRTEYSNQPQHF
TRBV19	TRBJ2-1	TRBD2	TGTGCCAGTACTACTAGCGGGAGGGTAGGCAATGAGCAGTTCTTC	CASTTSGRVGNEQFF
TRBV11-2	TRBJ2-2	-	TGTGCCAGCAGCTTAGAGGCCCTGAACACCGGGGAGCTGTTTTTT	CASSLEALNTGELFF
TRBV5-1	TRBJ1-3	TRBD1	TGCGCCAGCAGCTTGGACCGACAGGGCTCTGGAAACACCATATATTTT	CASSLDRQGSGNTIYF
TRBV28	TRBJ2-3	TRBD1	TGTGCCAGCAGCCCTACAGGGGGAGGAACAGATACGCAGTATTTT	CASSPTGGGTDTQYF
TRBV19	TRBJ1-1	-	TGTGCCAGTAGTATATTGAACGGTGAAGCTTTCTTT	CASSILNGEAFF
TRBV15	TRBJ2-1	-	TGTGCCACCAGCAGAGAAGTGGTGAGGAGTGAGCAGTTCTTC	CATSREVVRSEQFF
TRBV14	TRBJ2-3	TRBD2	TGTGCCAGCAGCCTTCTTAGCGGGAGGACTGCAGATACGCAGTATTTT	CASSLLSGRTADTQYF
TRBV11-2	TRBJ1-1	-	TGTGCCAGCAGTTACGTAGGGGACACTGAAGCTTTCTTT	CASSYVGDTEAFF
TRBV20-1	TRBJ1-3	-	TGCAGTGCTCAGGGGGGAAACACCATATATTTT	CSAQGGNTIYF